The sequence of this T cell receptor (beta chain) was determined in a study of blood T cell repertoires in COVID-19. Study-wide context: Specimens from acute and convalescent COVID-19 originated in the United States, Italy and Spain.

Here immunoSEQ multiplex PCR was the method, and the copy in TCRdb shows in-frame clones only, minus some. The sample shows about 25,000 clones, 81% of them seen only once. Germline V gene data show CDR1 as LNHDA and CDR2 as SQIVND (reference sequence). V lost 6 bases and J 6 bases, leaving 18 bases between the germline ends. This CDR3 spans 14 amino acids. The chain is built from TRBV19 and TRBJ2-7; TRBD1 is a possible D gene (6 bases). The sequence came from a man aged 70 or older with acute or convalescent COVID-19. Specimen: peripheral blood. The CDR3, as DNA: TGTGCCAGTAGGAGGGACAACGTAATTGGCGAGCAGTACTTC. Protein product: CASRRDNVIGEQYF. The full variable domain, its missing parts supplied by reference TRBV19 and TRBJ2-7, is DGGITQSPKYLFRKEGQNVTLSCEQNLNHDAMYWYRQDPGQGLRLIYYSQIVNDFQKGDIAEGYSVSREKKESFPLTVTSAQKNPTAFYLCASRRDNVIGEQYFGPGTRLTVT.